This record concerns one TCR beta chain sequence. What it recognizes is unknown. This specimen comes from a study of T cell responses to AZD1222 COVID-19 vaccine. Findings of the study overall: No day 14 peak samples; only post-peak repertoires were characterized.

The V segment lost 2 bases and the J segment 4 bases; nucleotides outside the gene matches: 20. This CDR3 comprises 20 residues. CDR1 is KGHSH and CDR2 is LQKENI in the germline V gene. TCRdb keeps only in-frame clones here, not all; method: immunoSEQ multiplex PCR. The sample consists of around 100,000 clones, approximately 92% of them appearing once. The sample consisted of peripheral blood, taken on day 0 of AZD1222 vaccination. The genes are TRBV18 and TRBJ2-1, with TRBD2 matching over 7 bases. This clonotype was sampled from an adult in good health. DNA of the CDR3: TGTGCCAGCTCACCAATTCGGGCTAGCGGCCCAGCCGTTTTTTACAATGAGCAGTTCTTC. It encodes CASSPIRASGPAVFYNEQFF.